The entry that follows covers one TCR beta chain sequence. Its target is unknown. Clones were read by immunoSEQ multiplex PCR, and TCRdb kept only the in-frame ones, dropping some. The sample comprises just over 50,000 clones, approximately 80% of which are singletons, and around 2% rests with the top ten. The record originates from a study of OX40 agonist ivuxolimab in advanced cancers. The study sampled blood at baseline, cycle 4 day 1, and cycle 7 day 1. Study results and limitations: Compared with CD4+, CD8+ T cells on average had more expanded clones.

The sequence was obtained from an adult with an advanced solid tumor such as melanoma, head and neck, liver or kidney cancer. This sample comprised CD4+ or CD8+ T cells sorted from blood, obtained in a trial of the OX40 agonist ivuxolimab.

CDR3 sequence reads: CAIRPRTSRSYEQYF. CDR3 in DNA: TGTGCCATCAGACCCAGGACTAGCCGCTCCTACGAGCAGTACTTC. The V gene is TRBV10-3, the J gene TRBJ2-7; TRBD2 matches 8 bases. The germline CDR1 and CDR2 sequences are ENHRY and SYGVKD. This CDR3 spans 15 amino acids. V lost 6 bases, J lost 0 bases, and 7 bases stayed unmatched.